These 28 T cell receptor beta chains came from one sample sequenced in a study of precursors of human CD4 cytotoxic T cells. TCRdb reprocessed the reads with MiXCR, giving one entry per CDR3 protein. The table shows approximately 350 distinct CDR3 sequences, with 20% to 25% occurring only once. Sorted CD4+ central memory, effector memory, IL-7R-high TEMRA and IL-7R-negative TEMRA cells underwent bulk UMI sequencing. Specimen: memory CD4+ T cells from blood (PBMCs). Receptor source: a human donor in good health.

The chain recombines TRBV27 with TRBJ2-6, with D maybe TRBD2 (6 bases). The CDR3 contains 16 residues. Trimming removed 10 bases at V and 2 bases at J, with 18 bases between. In germline, CDR1 is MNHEY, CDR2 SMNVEV (reference sequence). Written as DNA, the CDR3 is TGTGCCACCGGAGGGTGGGGTAATACTGGGGCCAACGTCCTGACTTTC. It encodes CATGGWGNTGANVLTF.

This clonotype is large (0.1 to 1%) by share. In DNA form, the CDR3 reads TGTGCCAGCTCAAAAGAGACCCAGTACTTC. This translates into CASSKETQYF. The chain is built from TRBV18 and TRBJ2-5; D ambiguous. The germline V gene encodes CDR1 KGHSH and CDR2 LQKENI. The CDR3 sequence is 10 residues long. V was pared by 5 bases and J by 3 bases, with 1 base between. Supplemented by reference TRBV18 and TRBJ2-5, the full variable domain reads NAGVMQNPRHLVRRRGQEARLRCSPMKGHSHVYWYRQLPEEGLKFMVYLQKENIIDESGMPKERFSAEFPKEGPSILRIQQVVRGDSAAYFCASSKETQYFGPGTRLLVL.

The chain uses TRBV5-1 and TRBJ2-5; D is uncertain. Trimming stripped 0 bases from V and 7 bases from J, with 10 bases between. The germline gives CDR1 SGHRS, CDR2 YFSETQ. CDR3 length: 13 residues. The CDR3 DNA follows: TGCGCCAGCAGCTTGGGACAAGATGGGACCCAGTACTTC. Its protein is CASSLGQDGTQYF.

The chain combines TRBV29-1 with TRBJ2-2, with 10 nucleotides matching TRBD1. CDR1 is SQVTM and CDR2 is ANQGSEA in the germline V gene. Losses at the gene ends were 7 bases for V and 3 bases for J; bases not matched to a gene: 5. The CDR3 totals 14 residues. This chain's CDR3 is CSARGQGYTGELFF. CDR3 coding DNA: TGCAGCGCCCGGGGACAGGGGTACACCGGGGAGCTGTTTTTT.

The chain recombines TRBV24-1 with TRBJ2-1; 9 bases align to TRBD2. CDR1 KGHDR and CDR2 SFDVKD come from the germline V gene. The CDR3 consists of 14 residues. Trimming at V came to 3 bases and at J to 6 bases, leaving 2 bases not matched to a gene. In DNA, the CDR3 is TGTGCCACCAGTGATACGCGGGAGGGCAATGAGCAGTTCTTC. It translates to CATSDTREGNEQFF.

The genes are TRBV20-1 and TRBJ1-1; tentatively, D is TRBD1 (5 bases). V lost 1 base and J 4 bases, leaving 16 bases between the germline ends. The CDR3 sequence is 15 residues long. Per germline, CDR1 DFQATT and CDR2 SNEGSKA (reference sequence). The CDR3 nucleotides read TGCAGTGCTAGAGCTCCCTCGCGGGGGGGCACTGAAGCTTTCTTT. Protein: CSARAPSRGGTEAFF.

In its sample, this clonotype is large. The genes are TRBV29-1 and TRBJ2-1; no clear D. Trimming removed 0 bases from V and 0 bases from J, with 3 bases in between. The germline V gene encodes CDR1 SQVTM and CDR2 ANQGSEA. The CDR3 covers 13 residues. The CDR3 bases are TGCAGCGTTGAAGAAGGCTCCTACAATGAGCAGTTCTTC. It yields the protein CSVEEGSYNEQFF.

This clonotype rates as large (0.1 to 1%). The chain uses TRBV4-1 and TRBJ2-1, with TRBD2 as a possible D gene (6 bases). Germline V gene data show CDR1 as MGHRA and CDR2 as YSYEKL. Between the trimmed V and J ends, which lost 7 bases and 8 bases, there was a span of 18 bases. This CDR3 spans 14 amino acids. The CDR3 DNA sequence: TGCGCCAGCAACACGGGAGCGACATGGGATGAGCAGTTCTTC. This codes for CASNTGATWDEQFF.

The chain uses TRBV20-1 and TRBJ1-1, with 11 bases aligning to TRBD1. The CDR3 is made up of 16 amino acids. Germline-derived CDR1 and CDR2 are DFQATT and SNEGSKA (reference sequence). With 3 bases clipped from V and 8 bases from J, the junction kept 14 bases outside the gene matches. CDR3 loop: CSARLGIAGQGEEAFF. The DNA for the CDR3 is TGCAGTGCTAGGCTCGGGATCGCGGGACAGGGGGAAGAAGCTTTCTTT.

This clonotype was recorded a few times. V usage is TRBV10-3 and J usage is TRBJ2-1, with D uncertain. Germline V CDR1 and CDR2: ENHRY, SYGVKD. The CDR3 is 15 residues long. Deletions cut 9 bases from V and 0 bases from J, with 15 bases between. In DNA, the CDR3 is TGTGCCATTCAGACCGGGTCAAGCTCCTACAATGAGCAGTTCTTC. Its protein is CAIQTGSSSYNEQFF.

By share of the sample, this clonotype is large (0.1 to 1%). The V gene is TRBV7-9, the J gene TRBJ1-3, with D hard to call. Trimming removed 4 bases at V and 7 bases at J, with 5 bases between. The CDR3 loop spans 11 amino acids. Germline V gives CDR1 SEHNR, CDR2 FQNEAQ (reference sequence). The CDR3 sequence is CASSSSNTIYF. The DNA of the CDR3 is TGTGCCAGCAGCTCCTCGAACACCATATATTTT.

This clonotype rates as large. The chain has TRBV7-3 and TRBJ2-1; D unresolved. This CDR3 contains 13 residues. The V and J ends lost 5 bases and 4 bases respectively, with 9 bases between them. Germline loops: CDR1 SGHTA, CDR2 FQGTGA. The CDR3 sequence is CASSLASYNEQFF. The CDR3 DNA is TGTGCCAGCAGCCTGGCCAGTTACAATGAGCAGTTCTTC.

This clonotype showed up just a few times. The chain links TRBV7-3 to TRBJ2-1, with TRBD2 matching 9 bases. The trim removed 5 bases at V and 5 bases at J, leaving 10 bases unmatched. The germline CDR1 and CDR2 sequences are SGHTA and FQGTGA. The CDR3 covers 16 residues. The CDR3 region is CASSQGGGRAHNEQFF. CDR3 in DNA: TGTGCCAGCAGCCAAGGCGGCGGGAGGGCCCACAATGAGCAGTTCTTC.

By sample share, this clonotype is large. The junction departs from the called germline gene at one end, perhaps through a read error. The J gene is TRBJ1-1, the V gene TRBV29-1; D gene uncertain. CDR3 length: 9 residues. The V gene's germline CDR1 is SQVTM and CDR2 ANQGSEA. The CDR3 protein is CLSEWTDIF. The CDR3 nucleotides read TGCCTCTCGGAGTGGACTGACATATTT. Full variable domain (rest looked up from reference TRBV29-1 and TRBJ1-1): SAVISQKPSRDICQRGTSLTIQCQVDSQVTMMFWYRQQPGQSLTLIATANQGSEATYESGFVIDKFPISRPNLTFSTLTVSNMSPEDSSIYLCLSEWTDIFGQGTRLTVV.

CDR3 DNA: TGTGCCAGCAGGGACGGGGAGCTGTTTTTT. Its protein product is CASRDGELFF. The chain recombines TRBV21-1 with TRBJ2-2. TRBV21-1 is an annotated pseudogene. The CDR3 covers 10 residues.

The chain has TRBV20-1 and TRBJ2-2; D uncertain. The V gene lost 3 bases and the J gene lost 4 bases, with 12 bases spanning the gap. In germline, CDR1 is DFQATT, CDR2 SNEGSKA (reference sequence). This CDR3 is built from 14 residues. CDR3 DNA sequence: TGCAGTGCTAGGCCGGTAGCCCGCACCGGGGAGCTGTTTTTT. It codes for CSARPVARTGELFF.

This clonotype is large in the sample. J is TRBJ2-5 and V is TRBV5-1, with D tentatively TRBD1 (5 bases). V lost 0 bases to trimming and J lost 0 bases, with 9 bases between them. CDR1 is SGHRS, CDR2 YFSETQ, per germline. The CDR3 has 15 amino acids. The CDR3 DNA sequence: TGCGCCAGCAGCTTGGTCCCAGGGCACCAAGAGACCCAGTACTTC. Protein: CASSLVPGHQETQYF.

By share, this clonotype counts as large. The chain's CDR3 is CAISEARSSYEQYF. The CDR3 coding sequence is TGTGCCATCAGTGAGGCCAGGTCCAGCTACGAGCAGTACTTC. The chain is built from TRBV10-3 and TRBJ2-7; D not certain. Trimming took 2 bases from V and 3 from J, leaving 11 bases between them. This CDR3 is 14 amino acids long. Germline V CDR1 and CDR2: ENHRY, SYGVKD.

The V call is TRBV15, the J call TRBJ2-1, with D perhaps matching TRBD2 (5 bases). V lost 6 bases, J lost 6 bases, and 12 bases lay in between. Germline values: CDR1 LNHNV, CDR2 YYDKDF (reference sequence). This CDR3 contains 13 residues. As DNA, the CDR3 is TGTGCCACCAGGAGGACTGTGGGCAATGAGCAGTTCTTC. As protein: CATRRTVGNEQFF.

This clonotype is large (0.1 to 1%). The rearrangement links TRBV10-2 to TRBJ1-6; D is unresolved. This CDR3 is built from 11 residues. V shed 6 bases and J shed 7 bases, with 4 bases lying between them. CDR1 and CDR2 (germline): WSHSY, SAAADI. CDR3 in DNA: TGCGCCAGCAGCCCGAATTCACCCCTCCACTTT. Protein sequence: CASSPNSPLHF.

Judged by abundance, this clonotype is large. The chain is built from TRBV13 and TRBJ1-2; perhaps TRBD1 as D (5 bases). This CDR3 region has 17 residues. Trimming took off 5 bases at V and 0 bases at J, with 19 bases between the two ends. The germline V gene has CDR1 PRHDT and CDR2 FYEKMQ (reference sequence). The CDR3 DNA follows: TGTGCCAGCAGCGCCCGGCCGGGGGGGGAGTCTAACTATGGCTACACCTTC. Its translation is CASSARPGGESNYGYTF.

This chain connects TRBV5-1 to TRBJ2-7; no firm D call. The CDR3 sequence is 14 residues long. Between the trimmed V and J ends, which lost 5 bases and 0 bases, there was a span of 12 bases. Germline-derived CDR1 and CDR2 are SGHRS and YFSETQ. The CDR3 nucleotides read TGCGCCAGCAGTCAACAGACGAGCTCCTACGAGCAGTACTTC. Translating gives CASSQQTSSYEQYF.

This clonotype was seen a handful of times. The chain is built from TRBV5-6 and TRBJ2-5, with 7 bases lining up with TRBD2. Germline assignment: CDR1 SGHDT and CDR2 YYEEEE. Germline trimming cut 0 bases from V and 4 bases from J; bases unmatched to any gene: 12. This CDR3 is 17 amino acids long. The CDR3 DNA follows: TGTGCCAGCAGCTTGGGCCTCCGCGGCGGGAGTAGAGAGACCCAGTACTTC. Encoded protein: CASSLGLRGGSRETQYF.

The V gene is TRBV5-1, the J gene TRBJ2-3, with D possibly called TRBD1 or TRBD2 (5 bases each). The ends were cut back, 4 bases at V and 6 bases at J, with 18 bases in the middle. Germline lookup yields CDR1 SGHRS and CDR2 YFSETQ. CDR3 length: 15 amino acids. As DNA, the CDR3 is TGCGCCAGCAGCGCGCAGTGGGACGGAGATGATACGCAGTATTTT. It yields the protein CASSAQWDGDDTQYF. The full variable domain, its missing parts supplied by reference TRBV5-1 and TRBJ2-3, is KAGVTQTPRYLIKTRGQQVTLSCSPISGHRSVSWYQQTPGQGLQFLFEYFSETQRNKGNFPGRFSGRQFSNSRSEMNVSTLELGDSALYLCASSAQWDGDDTQYFGPGTRLTVL.

By proportion, this clonotype is large. The chain carries TRBV20-1 and TRBJ2-3; 12 bases line up with TRBD2. The CDR3 is made up of 15 amino acids. Germline V gene lookup returns CDR1 DFQATT and CDR2 SNEGSKA (reference sequence). Losses at the gene ends were 6 bases for V and 4 bases for J; bases not matched to a gene: 8. CDR3 nucleotides: TGCAGTGCCCATGGGGGACTAGCGGGTTCAGATACGCAGTATTTT. The encoded protein is CSAHGGLAGSDTQYF.

The rearrangement uses TRBV9 and TRBJ2-3; the match to TRBD2 covers 12 bases. Germline trimming cut 4 bases from V and 5 bases from J; bases unmatched to any gene: 8. Germline CDR1 reads SGDLS; CDR2 reads YYNGEE. The CDR3 length is 16 residues. The CDR3 reads CASSKRLAGDGDTQYF. The CDR3 coding sequence is TGTGCCAGCAGCAAGCGACTAGCGGGAGATGGAGATACGCAGTATTTT.

This rearrangement joins TRBV12-3 or TRBV12-4 to TRBJ2-5, with TRBD2 matching over 7 bases. V lost 6 bases to trimming and J lost 4 bases; unmatched junction nucleotides: 8. The CDR3 totals 14 residues. CDR3 in amino acids: CASREPTSRETQYF. The CDR3 DNA reads as TGTGCCAGCAGAGAACCGACTAGCCGAGAGACCCAGTACTTC.

J is TRBJ1-1 and V is TRBV24-1; possible D gene TRBD1, 6 bases. The CDR3 runs to 16 residues. Trimming pared 4 bases from V and 2 bases from J, leaving 16 bases between. CDR1 and CDR2 from the germline V gene are KGHDR and SFDVKD. The CDR3 coding sequence is TGTGCCACCAGTGACTCCTCCGGGACATCTAACACTGAAGCTTTCTTT. This codes for CATSDSSGTSNTEAFF.